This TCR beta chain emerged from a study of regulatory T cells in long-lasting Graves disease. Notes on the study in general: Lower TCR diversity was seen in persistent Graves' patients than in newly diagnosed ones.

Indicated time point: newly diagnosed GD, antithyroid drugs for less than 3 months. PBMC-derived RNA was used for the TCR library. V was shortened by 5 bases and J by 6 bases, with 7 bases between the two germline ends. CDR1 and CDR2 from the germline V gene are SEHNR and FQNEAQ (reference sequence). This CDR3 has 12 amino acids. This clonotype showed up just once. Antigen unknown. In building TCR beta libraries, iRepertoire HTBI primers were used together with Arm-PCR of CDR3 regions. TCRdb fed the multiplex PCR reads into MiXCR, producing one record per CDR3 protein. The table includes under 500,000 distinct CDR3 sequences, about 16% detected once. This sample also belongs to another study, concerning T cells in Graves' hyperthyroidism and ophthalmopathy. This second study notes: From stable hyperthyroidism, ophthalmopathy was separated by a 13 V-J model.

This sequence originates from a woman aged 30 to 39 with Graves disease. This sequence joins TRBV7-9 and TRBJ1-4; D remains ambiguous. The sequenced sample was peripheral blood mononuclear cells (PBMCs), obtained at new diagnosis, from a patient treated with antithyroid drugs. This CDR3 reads CASSAPYEKLFF. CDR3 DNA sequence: TGTGCCAGCAGCGCCCCGTATGAAAAACTGTTTTTT.